This TCR beta chain was captured in a study of shared clonotypes between healthy human individuals. Overall study context: Every donor yielded three CD4 naive, three CD4 memory, two CD8 naive and one CD8 memory plate.

Whole-study results and caveats: Researchers sampled blood only, noting tissue repertoires likely differ. Relative to clonotypes present in all four donors, those not shared had lower generation probabilities. The study found about 5% of naive CD4 clonotypes shared across a handful of donors.

The germline gives CDR1 MGHRA, CDR2 YSYEKL. This CDR3 has 15 residues. Between the trimmed V and J ends, which lost 6 bases and 4 bases, there was a span of 18 bases. About this clone: The antigen is not known.

Using immunoSEQ multiplex PCR, the repertoire was profiled, and TCRdb retains in-frame clones only, with some absent. The repertoire holds roughly 2,500,000 clones, with approximately 94% as singletons. Sequencing used naive CD4+ T cells from PBMCs. The subset: CD45RA+ positively selected. The V call is TRBV4-1, the J call TRBJ1-2, with D perhaps matching TRBD1 (5 bases). The receptor was isolated from a man between 18 and 29 years old in good health. Some clones in this sample may be carry-over from other donors' samples. The CDR3 region is CASSTNGGLSYGYTF. The CDR3 DNA reads TGCGCCAGCAGTACTAACGGGGGGTTAAGCTATGGCTACACCTTC.